The clone carrying this TCR beta chain has only one observation. Its antigen is undetermined. This entry is derived from a study of cytomegalovirus exposure and HLA in healthy donors. Study-wide results and caveats: Cytomegalovirus-associated TCR beta chains were listed, numbering approximately 150. Only CMV serostatus was available as immune exposure information. Further analysis was carried out later, and it showed several of the most significant clusters appearing linked to common viral pathogens.

Germline V gene data show CDR1 as MNHEY and CDR2 as SVGAGI. The CDR3 is 15 residues long. V was clipped by 0 bases and J by 3 bases, with 10 bases between them. Nominally healthy donors provided the samples, though records likely missed some immune exposures. PCR primers comprised 60 Vbeta and 13 Jbeta primers. Produced via immunoSEQ multiplex PCR; TCRdb's table is partial and in-frame only. Of some 81,000 clones listed, more than 65% are singletons. Sequenced input: PBMCs. V is TRBV6-5 and J is TRBJ2-3; TRBD2 might be the D (5 bases). The TCR comes from a woman aged 40 to 49 in good health and CMV-seropositive. The CDR3 region has the DNA TGTGCCAGCAGTTACTCGCCAGCGGAAACAGATACGCAGTATTTT. Protein: CASSYSPAETDTQYF.